This record covers a single T cell receptor beta chain. What antigen it recognizes has not been identified. No qualities accompany the bases; no much larger clone lies one base away. The donors were roughly 38 Caucasian individuals from Russia, aged roughly 6 to 100 years, who were systemically healthy. About 9.1 milliliters of peripheral blood were collected from each donor into EDTA-treated Vacutainer tubes. Ficoll-Paque density-gradient centrifugation was used to isolate PBMCs, with at least 7 million per sample. Trizol reagent was used to extract total RNA from PBMCs, with at least 6 micrograms per sample. Naive CD45RAhigh/CD27high T cell percentages were measured by flow cytometry on a PBMC aliquot from every donor. The sample originates from a study of blood T cells in healthy people across ages (dated by TCRdb to 2013 to 2016). As for the study more broadly: In model experiments, template switching captured roughly one uniquely barcoded TCR beta cDNA molecule for every two T cells. To track age-related changes in TCR beta repertoire diversity, the study relied on deep sequencing normalized with unique cDNA molecular identifiers. The donors were divided into four age groups: young (average around 15 years), middle-aged (about 40), aged (around 59) and long-lived (nearly 85). To avoid experimental bias, donors of different ages were distributed randomly across sequencing lanes. Using the same blood draw, the study looked at two additional independent replicas of 1 million unique cDNA reads for two donors, one aged 18 to 30 and the other aged 80 or older.

CDR1 and CDR2 are drawn from the germline V gene: SGHNT, YENEEA. The CDR3, from cysteine to phenylalanine, totals 15 residues. The DNA shown is the 45-base CDR3, in frame from base 1. V is reduced by 4 bases and J by 2 bases, leaving a spacing of 14 bases between them. Overall results and qualifications from the work: Observed TCR beta diversity per million T cells fell roughly linearly with age, and a significant reduction was already apparent by age about 43. Total diversity estimates from one million sequenced T cells were considered lower bounds and underestimates. Because donor CMV infection status was unknown, age-related changes in expanded clonotypes were potentially confounded. The percentage of naive T cells measured by flow cytometry correlated strongly with observed TCR beta diversity. Compared with the aged group, more naive CD4+ T cells, fewer expanded clones and increased TCR diversity were shown by the long-lived group, suggesting age selection. Conclusive comparison of naive and antigen-experienced compartments was prevented by the profiling of bulk unsorted PBMCs.

The receptor library was made with 5' RACE. Sequencing was carried out with an Illumina HiSeq 2500. A second PCR of roughly 7 to 12 cycles was run with a J-beta primer mix and a sample-barcoded 5' primer. A template-switch 5' adaptor carrying 12 random nucleotides introduced a unique molecular identifier onto each TCR beta cDNA molecule. At least 3 million CDR3-containing paired-end reads were obtained from each sample. All of the RNA was converted into first-strand cDNA using the Mint cDNA synthesis kit, with a TRBC-specific oligonucleotide serving as the primer. Following uracil-DNA glycosylase treatment, a first 18-cycle PCR with universal primers M1SS and BC2_uni_R was performed on all cDNA. The published analysis was carried out like this. For normalization, 1 million high-quality reads were randomly selected from each sample, with every read carrying a distinct molecular identifier. Instead of being binned into consensus sequences, reads that shared molecular identifiers were thrown out. CDR3 identification, clonotype clustering and error correction used MiTCR with a Q25 quality threshold and the strictest error-elimination algorithm. Lower-bound total TCR beta diversity was estimated with a nonparametric unseen species model using Euler transformation. TCRdb reran the public reads through fastp at Q25 and MiXCR, keeping productive beta chains. Every CDR3 protein is listed once, alongside the most common genes and DNA of its rows. These V and J calls derive from TCRdb rather than the authors' analysis. This sample lists approximately 830,000 distinct CDR3 sequences; approximately 67% were detected once. The ten top clones hold about 27% of the sample.

Input material: blood. This receptor was obtained from a young man in good health. The chain employs TRBV11-3 and TRBJ2-5; the D region possibly corresponds to TRBD2 (6 bases align). The sequence in DNA is TGTGCCAGCAGCTGGGGAACAGGACTACAAGAGACCCAGTACTTC. The encoded protein is CASSWGTGLQETQYF.